This TCR beta chain was recorded in a study of blood T cell repertoires in COVID-19 (TCRdb year 2020). Study-wide context: Samples from collaborators originated in the United States, Italy and Spain and spanned both the acute and convalescent phases of COVID-19. The material from the prospective study consisted of cDNA or gDNA derived from T cells, B-cell-depleted T cells, or PBMCs. Subjects who had been exposed to COVID-19, were actively infected with it, or had recovered from it provided the deeply sampled blood TCRbeta repertoires that made up the dataset. The repertoires were released in a freely available public database meant as a resource for research on the immune response to SARS-CoV-2. The samples were drawn from two sources: the first 160 participants of the ongoing ImmuneRACE study, and 1,200 or so subjects contributed by 6 global collaborators. Nearly every sample came with metadata listing a de-identified subject ID, COVID-19 status, age in years and sex. Where HLA class I and class II types were available, the types were taken from metadata supplied by the sample provider, not from assay-based typing.

To note about this clone: No antigen is known for it. Per-base quality was not reported, and no clone a single base away is much larger than it.

Whole blood was collected in K2EDTA tubes by collaborating institutions according to the institutions' own protocols. For TCRbeta analysis, collaborators shipped samples in one of three forms: frozen whole blood, isolated PBMCs, or DNA extracted from either of those sample types. What the study reported, not specific to this receptor: Clinical and demographic metadata were provided uncurated, with the amount varying by source and participant.

TCRbeta CDR3 regions were amplified from genomic DNA by means of the immunoSEQ Assay, a bias-controlled multiplex PCR. The original methods were these. The number of nucleated cells in each sample was estimated by amplification of reference gene primers within the assay. To quantify the absolute abundance of each unique TCRbeta CDR3 rearrangement, sequence reads were collapsed and filtered. For each sample, productive Simpson clonality was calculated as the square root of Simpson's diversity index across productive rearrangements. TCRdb limited this immuneACCESS table to in-frame rearrangements with V and J called. A share of clones is missing; checked studies link under half to unresolved V genes, and the rest is unexplained. V and J calls and clone size are those listed in that table; D and trimming were worked out from the DNA. The sample table shows 400,000 to 450,000 clones, and around 86% are seen once. The leading ten clones occupy almost 1.5% of the sample.

This receptor was identified in a woman aged 25 to 39 with active or convalescent COVID-19. The specimen sequenced was peripheral blood.

CDR3 reads: CASSRVVREGQETQYF. The nucleotide sequence is given as TGTGCCAGCAGCCGAGTGGTGCGGGAGGGCCAAGAGACCCAGTACTTC. The V and J segments used are TRBV7-9 and TRBJ2-5; 9 bases in the junction line up with TRBD2. At the junction V is shortened by 5 bases and J by 1 base; bases outside the gene matches: 8. Sequences SEHNR (CDR1) and FQNEAQ (CDR2) are obtained from the germline V gene (reference sequence). The CDR3 goes from the cysteine to the phenylalanine over 16 residues. Kept here is only the CDR3 DNA, which spans 48 bases and is read in frame from base 1.